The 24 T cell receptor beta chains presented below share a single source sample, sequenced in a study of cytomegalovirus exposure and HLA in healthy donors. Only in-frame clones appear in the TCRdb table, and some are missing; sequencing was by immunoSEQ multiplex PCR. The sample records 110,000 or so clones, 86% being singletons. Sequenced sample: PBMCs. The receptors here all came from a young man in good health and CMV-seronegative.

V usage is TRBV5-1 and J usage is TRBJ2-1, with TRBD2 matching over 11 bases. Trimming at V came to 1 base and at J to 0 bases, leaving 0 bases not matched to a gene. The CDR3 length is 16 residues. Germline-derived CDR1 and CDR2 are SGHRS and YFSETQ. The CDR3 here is CASSLTSGSSYNEQFF. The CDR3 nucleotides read TGCGCCAGCAGCTTGACTAGCGGGAGCTCCTACAATGAGCAGTTCTTC.

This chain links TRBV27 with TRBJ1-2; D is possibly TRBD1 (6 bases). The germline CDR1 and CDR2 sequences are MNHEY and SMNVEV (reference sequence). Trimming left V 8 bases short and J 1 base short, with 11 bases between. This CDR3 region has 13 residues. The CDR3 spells CASWGRFNYGYTF. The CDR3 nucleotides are TGTGCCAGCTGGGGGCGGTTTAACTATGGCTACACCTTC.

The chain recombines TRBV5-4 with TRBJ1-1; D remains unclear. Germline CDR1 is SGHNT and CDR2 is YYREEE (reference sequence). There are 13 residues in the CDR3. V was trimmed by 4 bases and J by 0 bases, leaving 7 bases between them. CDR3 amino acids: CASSSGVNTEAFF. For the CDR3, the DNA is TGTGCCAGCAGCAGCGGGGTGAACACTGAAGCTTTCTTT.

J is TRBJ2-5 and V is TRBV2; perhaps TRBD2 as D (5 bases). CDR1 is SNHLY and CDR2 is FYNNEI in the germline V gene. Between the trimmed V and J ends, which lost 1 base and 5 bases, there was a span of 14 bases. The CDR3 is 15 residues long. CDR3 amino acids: CASSEGPSRSETQYF. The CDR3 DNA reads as TGTGCCAGCAGTGAAGGCCCTAGCAGGTCGGAGACCCAGTACTTC.

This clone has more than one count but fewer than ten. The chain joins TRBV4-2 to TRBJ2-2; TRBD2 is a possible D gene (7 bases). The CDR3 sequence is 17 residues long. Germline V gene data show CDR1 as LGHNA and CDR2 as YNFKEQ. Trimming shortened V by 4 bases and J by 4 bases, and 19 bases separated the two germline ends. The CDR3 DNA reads TGTGCCAGCAGCCCCGCCCAGAGGGGGGAGGGCACCGGGGAGCTGTTTTTT. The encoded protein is CASSPAQRGEGTGELFF.

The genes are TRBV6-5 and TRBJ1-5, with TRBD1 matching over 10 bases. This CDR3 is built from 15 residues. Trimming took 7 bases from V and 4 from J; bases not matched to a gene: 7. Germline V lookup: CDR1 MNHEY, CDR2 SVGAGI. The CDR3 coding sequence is TGTGCCAGCACTGGGGACAGGGGACATAATCAGCCCCAGCATTTT. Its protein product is CASTGDRGHNQPQHF.

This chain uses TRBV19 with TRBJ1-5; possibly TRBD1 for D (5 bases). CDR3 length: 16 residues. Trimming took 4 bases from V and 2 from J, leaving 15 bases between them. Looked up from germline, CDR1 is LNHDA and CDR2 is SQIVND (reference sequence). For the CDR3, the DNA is TGTGCCAGTAGTACCCCATCAGGGTTGCGCAATCAGCCCCAGCATTTT. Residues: CASSTPSGLRNQPQHF.

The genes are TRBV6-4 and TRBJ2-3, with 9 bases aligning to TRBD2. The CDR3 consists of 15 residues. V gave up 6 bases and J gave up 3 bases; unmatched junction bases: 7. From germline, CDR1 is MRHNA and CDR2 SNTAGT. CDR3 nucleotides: TGTGCCAGCAGCCTAAGACTAGCGGATACAGATACGCAGTATTTT. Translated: CASSLRLADTDTQYF.

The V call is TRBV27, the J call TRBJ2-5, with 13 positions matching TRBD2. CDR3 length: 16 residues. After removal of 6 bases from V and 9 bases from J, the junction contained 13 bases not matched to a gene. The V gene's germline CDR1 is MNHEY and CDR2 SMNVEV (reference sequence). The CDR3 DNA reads TGTGCCAGCAGGAAAGCGGGACTAGCGGGAATAGGGGCCCAGTACTTC. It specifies CASRKAGLAGIGAQYF.

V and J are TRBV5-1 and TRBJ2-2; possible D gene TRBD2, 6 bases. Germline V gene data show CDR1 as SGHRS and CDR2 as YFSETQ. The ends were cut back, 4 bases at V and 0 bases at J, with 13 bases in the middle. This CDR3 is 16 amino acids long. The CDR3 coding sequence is TGCGCCAGCAGCATAAAAGGGACTGCGAACACCGGGGAGCTGTTTTTT. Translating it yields CASSIKGTANTGELFF. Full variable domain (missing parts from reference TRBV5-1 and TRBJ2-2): KAGVTQTPRYLIKTRGQQVTLSCSPISGHRSVSWYQQTPGQGLQFLFEYFSETQRNKGNFPGRFSGRQFSNSRSEMNVSTLELGDSALYLCASSIKGTANTGELFFGEGSRLTVL.

The DNA of the CDR3 is TGTGCCAGCAGTGAATGGGGCAGGGGGAAAACTGAAGCTTTCTTT. This sequence encodes CASSEWGRGKTEAFF. The chain links TRBV25-1 to TRBJ1-1; 7 bases align to TRBD1. Germline CDR1 reads MGHDK; CDR2 reads SYGVNS. V shed 1 base, J shed 5 bases, and the junction held 7 bases outside the gene matches. The CDR3 loop spans 15 amino acids. The variable domain in full, completed from reference TRBV25-1 and TRBJ1-1, reads EADIYQTPRYLVIGTGKKITLECSQTMGHDKMYWYQQDPGMELHLIHYSYGVNSTEKGDLSSESTVSRIRTEHFPLTLESARPSHTSQYLCASSEWGRGKTEAFFGQGTRLTVV.

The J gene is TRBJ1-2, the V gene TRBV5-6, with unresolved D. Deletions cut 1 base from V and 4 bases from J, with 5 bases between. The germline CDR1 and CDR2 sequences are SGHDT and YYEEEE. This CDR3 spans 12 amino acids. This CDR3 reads CASSLPGYGYTF. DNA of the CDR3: TGTGCCAGCAGCTTGCCGGGCTATGGCTACACCTTC.

The CDR3 bases are TGTGCCAGCAGCTTGGTCCTAGCGGGAGGCTCAAACCAAGAGACCCAGTACTTC. Amino acids: CASSLVLAGGSNQETQYF. V gene TRBV5-6 combines with J gene TRBJ2-5, with 11 bases identical to TRBD2. The CDR3 sequence is 18 residues long. Trimming cost V 0 bases and J 0 bases; bases outside gene matches: 7. The V gene's germline CDR1 is SGHDT and CDR2 YYEEEE.

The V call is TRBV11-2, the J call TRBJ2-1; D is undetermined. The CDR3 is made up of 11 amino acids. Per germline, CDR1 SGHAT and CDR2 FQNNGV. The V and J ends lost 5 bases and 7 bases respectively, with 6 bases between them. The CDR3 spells CASSTTNEQFF. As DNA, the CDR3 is TGTGCCAGCAGCACCACAAATGAGCAGTTCTTC.

CDR3 protein: CASSSLSGTSGSGITGELFF. The CDR3 DNA reads TGCGCCAGCAGCTCCCTTTCGGGGACTAGCGGGAGCGGGATCACCGGGGAGCTGTTTTTT. This chain connects TRBV5-1 to TRBJ2-2, with 14 bases matching TRBD2. Germline V gene data show CDR1 as SGHRS and CDR2 as YFSETQ. The V and J ends lost 3 bases and 4 bases, in that order; junction bases with no gene match: 14. The CDR3 has 20 residues.

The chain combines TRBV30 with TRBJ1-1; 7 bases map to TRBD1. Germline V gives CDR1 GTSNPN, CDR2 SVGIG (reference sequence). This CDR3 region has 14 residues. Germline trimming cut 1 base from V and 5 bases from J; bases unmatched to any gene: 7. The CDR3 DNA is TGTGCCTGGAGTGGTGAGACAGGGCGGACTGAAGCTTTCTTT. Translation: CAWSGETGRTEAFF.

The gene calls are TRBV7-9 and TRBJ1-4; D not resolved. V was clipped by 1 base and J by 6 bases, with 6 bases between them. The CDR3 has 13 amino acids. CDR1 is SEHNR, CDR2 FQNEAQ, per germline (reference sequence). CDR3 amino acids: CASSLGVDEKLFF. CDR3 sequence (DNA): TGTGCCAGCAGCTTAGGAGTGGATGAAAAACTGTTTTTT.

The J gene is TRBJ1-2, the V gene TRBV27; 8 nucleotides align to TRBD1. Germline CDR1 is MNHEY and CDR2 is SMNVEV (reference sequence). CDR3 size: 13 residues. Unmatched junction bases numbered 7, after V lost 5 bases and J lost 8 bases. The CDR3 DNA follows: TGTGCCAGCAGTCCCCGACAGGGGAGAGGCTACACCTTC. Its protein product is CASSPRQGRGYTF.

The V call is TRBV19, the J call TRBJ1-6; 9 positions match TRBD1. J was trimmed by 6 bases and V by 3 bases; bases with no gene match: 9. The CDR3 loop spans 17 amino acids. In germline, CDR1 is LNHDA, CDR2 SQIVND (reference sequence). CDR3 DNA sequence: TGTGCCAGTAGTATTGCAGTAGGGGACAGGGCTAATTCACCCCTCCACTTT. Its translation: CASSIAVGDRANSPLHF.

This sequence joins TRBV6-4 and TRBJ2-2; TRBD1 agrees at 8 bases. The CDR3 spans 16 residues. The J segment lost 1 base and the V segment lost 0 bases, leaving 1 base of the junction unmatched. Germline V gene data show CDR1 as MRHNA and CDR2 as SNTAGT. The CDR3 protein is CASSDSGTGNTGELFF. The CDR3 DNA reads TGTGCCAGCAGTGACTCGGGGACAGGGAACACCGGGGAGCTGTTTTTT.

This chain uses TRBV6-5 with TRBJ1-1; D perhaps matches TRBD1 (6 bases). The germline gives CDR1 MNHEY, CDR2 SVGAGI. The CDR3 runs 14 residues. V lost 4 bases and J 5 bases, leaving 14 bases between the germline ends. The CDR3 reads CASSLGRGSTEAFF. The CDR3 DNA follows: TGTGCCAGCAGTTTGGGCAGGGGAAGTACTGAAGCTTTCTTT.

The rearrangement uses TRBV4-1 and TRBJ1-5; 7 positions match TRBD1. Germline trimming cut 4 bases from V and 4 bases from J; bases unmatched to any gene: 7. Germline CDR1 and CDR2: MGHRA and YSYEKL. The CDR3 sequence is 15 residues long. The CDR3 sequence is CASSPGQAVNQPQHF. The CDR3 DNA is TGCGCCAGCAGCCCAGGACAGGCGGTTAATCAGCCCCAGCATTTT.

The chain's CDR3 is CASSLSTGNQPQHF. CDR3 coding DNA: TGTGCCAGCAGCTTGAGTACCGGTAATCAGCCCCAGCATTTT. This chain links TRBV5-6 with TRBJ1-5, with no clear D. Between the trimmed V and J ends, which lost 1 base and 4 bases, there was a span of 9 bases. Germline loops: CDR1 SGHDT, CDR2 YYEEEE. This CDR3 has 14 residues. The entire variable domain, with the rest obtained from reference TRBV5-6 and TRBJ1-5, is as follows: DAGVTQSPTHLIKTRGQQVTLRCSPKSGHDTVSWYQQALGQGPQFIFQYYEEEERQRGNFPDRFSGHQFPNYSSELNVNALLLGDSALYLCASSLSTGNQPQHFGDGTRLSIL.

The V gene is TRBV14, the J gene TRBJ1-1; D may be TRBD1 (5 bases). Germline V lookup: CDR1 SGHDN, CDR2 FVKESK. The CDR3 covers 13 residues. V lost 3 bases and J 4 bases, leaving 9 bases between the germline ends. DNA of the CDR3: TGTGCCAGCAGCCAGGGGCCGGGCACTGAAGCTTTCTTT. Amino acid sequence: CASSQGPGTEAFF. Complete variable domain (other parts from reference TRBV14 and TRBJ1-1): EAGVTQFPSHSVIEKGQTVTLRCDPISGHDNLYWYRRVMGKEIKFLLHFVKESKQDESGMPNNRFLAERTGGTYSTLKVQPAELEDSGVYFCASSQGPGTEAFFGQGTRLTVV.